Shown below are 10 T cell receptor beta chains from a single sample sequenced in a study of T-cell reconstitution after alpha-beta-depleted transplantation in children. Preparation of the TCRbeta library used unique molecular identifiers. TCRdb reanalysed the PCR reads using MiXCR and keeps one entry per CDR3 protein. Of about 440,000 distinct CDR3 sequences in the sample, around 46% were seen once. Sample: PBMCs, taken before TCRalphabeta/CD19-depleted stem cell transplant. The source is a girl aged 2-10 years with aplastic anemia, due to receive a stem cell transplant.

This clonotype was seen at least ten times. The rearrangement links TRBV9 to TRBJ2-3, with 9 nucleotides matching TRBD2. This CDR3 has 17 residues. Germline assignment: CDR1 SGDLS and CDR2 YYNGEE. J gave up 2 bases and V 0 bases, and 7 bases lay outside the gene matches. The CDR3 DNA reads as TGTGCCAGCAGCGTAGTTGGTAGCGGGAGTTTCACAGATACGCAGTATTTT. Translation: CASSVVGSGSFTDTQYF. Together with reference TRBV9 and TRBJ2-3, the CDR3 gives the full variable domain: DSGVTQTPKHLITATGQRVTLRCSPRSGDLSVYWYQQSLDQGLQFLIQYYNGEERAKGNILERFSAQQFPDLHSELNLSSLELGDSALYFCASSVVGSGSFTDTQYFGPGTRLTVL.

The chain uses TRBV23-1 and TRBJ2-1; 7 positions agree with TRBD2. TRBV23-1 is recorded as an ORF, its role being uncertain. This CDR3 is 14 amino acids long. J lost 1 base, V lost 4 bases, and 1 base had no gene match. The CDR3 spells CASSPGLSYNEQFF. The DNA of the CDR3 is TGCGCCAGCAGTCCGGGACTATCCTACAATGAGCAGTTCTTC.

This chain uses TRBV20-1 with TRBJ2-5, with D possibly called TRBD1 or TRBD2 (5 bases each). Germline V CDR1 and CDR2: DFQATT, SNEGSKA (reference sequence). The CDR3 extends over 13 amino acids. Here the CDR3 reads CSARRGLGETQYF. DNA of the CDR3: TGCAGCGCGAGACGGGGCCTCGGGGAGACCCAGTACTTC.

The sample holds many counts of this clonotype. The chain recombines TRBV5-1 with TRBJ1-3; D is unresolved. V gave up 0 bases and J gave up 0 bases, with 10 bases separating them. Germline CDR1 reads SGHRS; CDR2 reads YFSETQ. This CDR3 is 16 amino acids long. The CDR3 region is CASSLAVSSSGNTIYF. Here the CDR3 DNA reads TGCGCCAGCAGCTTGGCCGTGTCGAGCTCTGGAAACACCATATATTTT.

This clonotype was detected many times. The chain carries TRBV29-1 and TRBJ1-3; D gene uncertain. Trimming pared 5 bases from V and 0 bases from J, leaving 8 bases between. The CDR3 length is 13 residues. From germline, CDR1 is SQVTM and CDR2 ANQGSEA. Here the CDR3 reads CSVRSDSGNTIYF. The DNA of the CDR3 is TGCAGCGTTCGGTCGGACTCTGGAAACACCATATATTTT.

This clonotype was seen many times. The CDR3 protein is CASSSLDEQYF. The CDR3 DNA sequence: TGTGCCAGCAGCAGCTTAGACGAGCAGTACTTC. The chain combines TRBV6-5 with TRBJ2-7; D is ambiguous. The V and J ends lost 6 bases and 5 bases respectively, with 8 bases between them. There are 11 residues in the CDR3. Germline values: CDR1 MNHEY, CDR2 SVGAGI.

The V and J genes are TRBV12-3 or TRBV12-4 and TRBJ2-7; D call uncertain. The CDR3 consists of 12 residues. V lost 3 bases and J lost 5, with 8 bases in between. Here the CDR3 reads CASSLSMNEQYF. The CDR3 DNA follows: TGTGCCAGCAGTTTGTCCATGAACGAGCAGTACTTC.

This chain links TRBV9 with TRBJ2-3, with D perhaps TRBD1 (5 bases). Germline V gene sequence: CDR1 SGDLS, CDR2 YYNGEE. CDR3 length: 15 residues. V was pared by 0 bases and J by 0 bases, with 8 bases between. The CDR3 spells CASSVGTFSTDTQYF. The CDR3 DNA reads as TGTGCCAGCAGCGTAGGGACATTTAGCACAGATACGCAGTATTTT.

V usage is TRBV20-1 and J usage is TRBJ2-5; D not resolved. CDR1 DFQATT and CDR2 SNEGSKA come from the germline V gene (reference sequence). This CDR3 is built from 14 residues. V lost 0 bases to trimming and J lost 7 bases, with 15 bases between them. For the CDR3, the DNA is TGCAGTGCTAGAGACCGAGCTGCGACGCGGACCCAGTACTTC. It codes for CSARDRAATRTQYF.

This clonotype appeared a few times. V gene TRBV6-1 combines with J gene TRBJ1-3; the match to TRBD1 covers 8 bases. The CDR3 is 16 amino acids. Germline trimming cut 6 bases from V and 0 bases from J; bases unmatched to any gene: 7. Per the germline V gene, CDR1 is MNHNS and CDR2 is SASEGT. The CDR3 here is CASSQGQADSGNTIYF. The CDR3 nucleotides read TGTGCCAGCAGCCAGGGACAGGCCGACTCTGGAAACACCATATATTTT.